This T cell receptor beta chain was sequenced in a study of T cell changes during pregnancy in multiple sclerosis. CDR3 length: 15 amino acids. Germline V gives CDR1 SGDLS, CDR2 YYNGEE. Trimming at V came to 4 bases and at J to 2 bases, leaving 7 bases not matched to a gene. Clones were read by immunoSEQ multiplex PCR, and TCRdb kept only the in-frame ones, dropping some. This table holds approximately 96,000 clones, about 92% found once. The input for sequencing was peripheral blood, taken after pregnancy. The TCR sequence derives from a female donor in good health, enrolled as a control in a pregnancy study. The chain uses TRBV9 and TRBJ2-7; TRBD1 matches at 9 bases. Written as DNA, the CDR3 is TGTGCCAGCAGCTCGAGAGGACAGGGGACCTACGAGCAGTACTTC. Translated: CASSSRGQGTYEQYF.